Described below is a single T cell receptor (beta chain) sequence and its context. Its specificity is unknown. The sample is drawn from a study of T cell responses to AZD1222 COVID-19 vaccine. With 1 base clipped from V and 5 bases from J, the junction kept 10 bases outside the gene matches. Germline V gene lookup returns CDR1 LGHNA and CDR2 YSLEER. This CDR3 is built from 16 residues. Libraries were prepared by immunoSEQ multiplex PCR; TCRdb keeps only in-frame clonotypes and omits some of them. Here the sample spans tens of thousands of clones, under 95% being singletons. Broader study findings: Baseline seropositives among AZD1222 recipients totaled only 5 to 7.

This clonotype was sampled from an adult in good health. Sequences were derived from peripheral blood, sampled on day 0 of AZD1222 vaccination. The chain carries TRBV4-3 and TRBJ1-2; TRBD1 agrees at 7 bases. As DNA, the CDR3 is TGCGCCAGCAGCCAAGCGCCGCAGGGGGGAATTTATGGCTACACCTTC. Translation: CASSQAPQGGIYGYTF.